The TCR beta chain under discussion was sequenced for a study of early T cells in non-severe SARS-CoV-2 infection (dated by TCRdb to about 2021). For the study in its entirety: TCR sequencing used bulk RNA from unsorted whole blood, so alpha and beta chains could not be paired.

The study was a case-control design nested within a healthcare worker cohort in London, UK, with weekly nasopharyngeal swab PCR tests and blood sampling. Healthcare workers were recruited between 23 and 31 March 2020, during the week of the UK lockdown, and were followed weekly for up to about 15 weeks. Study-wide findings and limitations: VDJdb matching was skewed toward anti-spike CD8 responses and likely underestimated virus-specific expansions, missing private and CD4 specificities.

The protocol used for the library was 5' RACE. Instrument on record: NextSeq 500. In the TCR library protocol, unique molecular identifiers were attached to individual cDNA molecules to correct for PCR bias and sequencing error. Sequencing covered both TCR alpha and beta chains, and within each sample the abundances of alpha and beta sequences were tightly co-correlated. The authors' analysis ran thus. Decombinator V4 was used to annotate TCR sequences for V gene, J gene and CDR3. TCRs were defined as expanded if a significant change between any two time points was detected under a Poisson model with p below 0.0001. TCR abundances were normalised to the total number of TCRs sequenced in each sample and reported as counts per million. TRAV1-2 paired with TRAJ12, TRAJ20 or TRAJ33 defined MAIT TCRs, while TRAV10 paired with TRAJ18 defined iNKT TCRs. VDJdb, accessed 1 November 2021, was searched for CMV, EBV and SARS-CoV-2 annotated TCRs, excluding TCRs annotated for multiple antigens. TCRdb reran the public reads through fastp at Q25 and MiXCR, keeping productive beta chains. All rows with the same CDR3 protein become a single entry with the most common DNA and genes. The V and J calls were determined by TCRdb, not by the authors. Here the sample has approximately 30,000 distinct CDR3 sequences; roughly 5% occur a single time. The ten largest clones take up about 21% of the sample.

The sample holds a few counts of this clonotype. Its specific antigen is unknown. No much larger clone exists at a distance of one base, and base qualities are not known. There are 11 amino acids in the CDR3, from cysteine to phenylalanine inclusive. Only the CDR3 region is kept as DNA, spanning 33 bases read in frame from base 1. CDR1 and CDR2 are read off the germline V gene as ENHRY and SYGVKD. V drops 6 bases and J drops 3 bases, leaving 6 bases in between. The TCR sequence derives from an adult who was a healthcare worker with PCR-confirmed SARS-CoV-2 infection or an uninfected control (not recorded which). The specimen sequenced was whole blood. The V gene is TRBV10-3 and the J gene is TRBJ2-7, with TRBD1 perhaps the D gene, on 5 matching bases. CDR3 loop: CAIRQDYEQYF. In nucleotides, the sequence is TGTGCCATCAGACAGGACTACGAGCAGTACTTC.